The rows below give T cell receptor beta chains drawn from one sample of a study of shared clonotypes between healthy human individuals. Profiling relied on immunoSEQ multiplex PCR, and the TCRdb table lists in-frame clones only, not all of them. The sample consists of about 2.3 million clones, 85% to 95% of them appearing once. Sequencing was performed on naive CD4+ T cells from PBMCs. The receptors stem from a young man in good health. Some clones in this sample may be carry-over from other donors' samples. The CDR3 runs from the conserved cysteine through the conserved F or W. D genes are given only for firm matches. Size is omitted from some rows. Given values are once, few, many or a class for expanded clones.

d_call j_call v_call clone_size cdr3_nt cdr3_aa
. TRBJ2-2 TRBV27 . TGTGCCAGCAGTTTAGGGGGGCGAACCGGGGAGCTGTTTTTT CASSLGGRTGELFF
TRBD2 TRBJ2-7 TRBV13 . TGTGCCAGCAGCTCCCGACTAGCGGGGCCCTACGAGCAGTACTTC CASSSRLAGPYEQYF
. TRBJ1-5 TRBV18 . TGTGCCAGCTCACCAAGCCTCGGGCGGCCCCAGCATTTT CASSPSLGRPQHF
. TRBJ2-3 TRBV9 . TGTGCCAGCAGCCCCCACGGGGGAGCGGCAGATACGCAGTATTTT CASSPHGGAADTQYF
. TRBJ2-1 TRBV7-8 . TGTGCCAGCAGCCGACAGAGATGGGTGGGTGAGCAGTTCTTC CASSRQRWVGEQFF
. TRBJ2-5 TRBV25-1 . TGTGCCAGCTCGCGGCAGGGTCAAGAGACCCAGTACTTC CASSRQGQETQYF
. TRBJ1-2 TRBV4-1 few TGCGCCAGCAGCCAAGCTGATCTGGATGGCTACACCTTC CASSQADLDGYTF
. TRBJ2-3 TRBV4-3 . TGCGCCAGCAGCCAAATATCCGGGCTTACTAGCACAGATACGCAGTATTTT CASSQISGLTSTDTQYF
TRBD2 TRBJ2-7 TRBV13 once TGTGCCAGCAGCCCCGGGGGGGCGTACGAGCAGTACTTC CASSPGGAYEQYF
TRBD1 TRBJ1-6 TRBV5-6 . TGTGCCAGCAGCTTGGCAGAGGGGGCGGCTATTAATTCACCCCTCCACTTT CASSLAEGAAINSPLHF
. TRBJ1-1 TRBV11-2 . TGTGCCAGCAGCTTACAAGAGCGAGCTTTCTTT CASSLQERAFF
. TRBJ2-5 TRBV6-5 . TGTGCCAGCAGTCGCCTAGGGACAGAGACCCAGTACTTC CASSRLGTETQYF
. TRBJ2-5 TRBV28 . TGTGCCAGCAGAGGGACATCAAATCAGAACTTC CASRGTSNQNF
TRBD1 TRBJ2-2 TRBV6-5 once TGTGCCAGCAGCCCGGGACAGGGGTGGACCGGGGAGCTGTTTTTT CASSPGQGWTGELFF
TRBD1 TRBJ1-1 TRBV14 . TGTGCCAGCAGCCAAGACGGGGACAGGGCGAACACTGAAACTTTCTTT CASSQDGDRANTETFF
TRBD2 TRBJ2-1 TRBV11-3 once TGTGCCAGCAGCTCACTAGCGGGAGGGTACAATGAGCAGTTCTTC CASSSLAGGYNEQFF
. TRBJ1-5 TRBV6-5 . TGTGCCAGCAGTTACTCCGAGGATCAGCCCCAGCATTTT CASSYSEDQPQHF
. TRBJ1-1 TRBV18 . TGTGCCAGCTCACCACCTAGCTACACTGAAGCTTTCTTT CASSPPSYTEAFF
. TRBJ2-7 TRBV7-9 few TGTGCCAGCAGCCGAGAAACCTACGAGCAGTACTTC CASSRETYEQYF
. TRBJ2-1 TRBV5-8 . TGTGCCAGCAGCTTAACAGGAAGCTCCTACAATGAGCAGTTCTTC CASSLTGSSYNEQFF
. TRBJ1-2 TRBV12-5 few TGTGCTAGTGGCCCGGGAGGGGGCTATGGCTACACCTTC CASGPGGGYGYTF
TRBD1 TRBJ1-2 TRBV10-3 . TGTGCCAGCGGACAGGCCGGCGGCTACACCTTC CASGQAGGYTF
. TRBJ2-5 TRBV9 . TGTGCCAGCGGAGGGATTCCGGGAGAGACCCAGTACTTC CASGGIPGETQYF
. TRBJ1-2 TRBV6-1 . TGTGCCACTACGACCAGGACAGCCCAAGAGAATGGCTACACCTTC CATTTRTAQENGYTF
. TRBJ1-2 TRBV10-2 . TGCGCCAGCAGCAACCGGGAAAACGGCTATGGCTACACCTTC CASSNRENGYGYTF
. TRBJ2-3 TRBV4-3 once TGCGCCAGCAGCCAAGATGAGGGCGGCACAGATACGCAGTATTTT CASSQDEGGTDTQYF
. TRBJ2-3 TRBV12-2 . TGTGCAAGTCGCTCCCACTCTAACTACGGGCTAGCCCAAGATACGCAGTATTTT CASRSHSNYGLAQDTQYF
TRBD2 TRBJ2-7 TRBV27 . TGTGCCAGCAGTCTAGCGGGAGGCGAGCAGTACTTC CASSLAGGEQYF
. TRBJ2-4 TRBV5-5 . TGTGCCAGCAGCTTGGACTCGGGGTTGGCCAAAAACATTCAGTACTTC CASSLDSGLAKNIQYF
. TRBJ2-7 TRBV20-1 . TGCAGTGCCCCGGTGGGGGATAAGCAGTACTTC CSAPVGDKQYF
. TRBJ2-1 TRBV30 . TGTGCCTGGAGTCCCTCCTTCCCAATTGGCGATGAGCAGTTCTTC CAWSPSFPIGDEQFF
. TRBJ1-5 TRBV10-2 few TGCGCCAGCAGTCGGGAGACAGATAGCAATCAGCCCCAGCATTTT CASSRETDSNQPQHF
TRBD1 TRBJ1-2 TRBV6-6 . TGTGCCCATAAGGGGGCGCCGGGCTATGGCTACACCTTC CAHKGAPGYGYTF
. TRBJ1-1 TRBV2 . TGTGCCAGCAGTGCCAACACAGGGTCAGGGCTAATGAACACTGAAGCTTTCTTT CASSANTGSGLMNTEAFF
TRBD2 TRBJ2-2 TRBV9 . TGTGCCAGCAGCCCCCGGACTAGCTTGAACACCGGGGAGCTGTTTTTT CASSPRTSLNTGELFF
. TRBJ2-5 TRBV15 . TGTGCCACCAGCAGAGATCATCCTTTAGTCGGTGAGACCCAGTACTTC CATSRDHPLVGETQYF
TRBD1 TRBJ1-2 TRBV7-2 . TGTGCCAGCAGCCCAGACAGGGGAGTCAAGGGCTACACCTTC CASSPDRGVKGYTF
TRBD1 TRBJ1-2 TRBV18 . TGTGCCAGCTCACCAACGCCGAGGACAGGGGGAGAGGGCTACACCTTC CASSPTPRTGGEGYTF
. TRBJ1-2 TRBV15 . TGTGCCACCAGCAGAGATCCTACAGGGTATTTCTATGGCTACACCTTC CATSRDPTGYFYGYTF
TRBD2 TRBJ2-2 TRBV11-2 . TGTGCCAGCAGCTGGGGGACTAGCGGGACCGGGGAGCTGTTTTTT CASSWGTSGTGELFF
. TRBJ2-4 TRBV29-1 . TGCAGCGTTGTCAGGGGATTCTCCAAAAACATTCAGTACTTC CSVVRGFSKNIQYF
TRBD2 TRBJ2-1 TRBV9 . TGTGCCAGCAGCGGGGAGGGCATAGCGGGGCTGTACAATGAGCAGTTCTTC CASSGEGIAGLYNEQFF
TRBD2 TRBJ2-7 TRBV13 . TGTGCCAGCAGCTCCACTAGCGGCTCCTACGAGCAGTACTTC CASSSTSGSYEQYF